A single sample is the source of the 24 T cell receptor beta chains below, sequenced in a study of cytomegalovirus exposure and HLA in healthy donors (dated by TCRdb to the late 2010s). Libraries came from the immunoSEQ multiplex PCR assay. TCRdb's version of the immuneACCESS table is confined to in-frame rearrangements and falls short of the full clone set. An unresolved V gene accounts for under half of the shortfall where checked; the remainder is of unknown origin. This sample lists 190,000 or so clones; roughly 80% were detected once. The leading ten clones occupy 2.5% to 3% of the sample. Sequenced sample: PBMCs. These receptor sequences come from a young woman in good health and CMV-seropositive.

The chain has TRBV19 and TRBJ2-7, with 8 bases lining up with TRBD2. In germline, CDR1 is LNHDA, CDR2 SQIVND (reference sequence). This CDR3 region has 16 residues. Trimming cost V 5 bases and J 3 bases; bases outside gene matches: 12. In nucleotides, the CDR3 is TGTGCCAGTAGTGGAGTAGCGGGGAGTATCTTCTACGAGCAGTACTTC. It codes for CASSGVAGSIFYEQYF.

The V gene is TRBV15, the J gene TRBJ2-2, with TRBD2 matching 14 bases. J was trimmed by 7 bases and V by 1 base; bases with no gene match: 8. Germline-derived CDR1 and CDR2 are LNHNV and YYDKDF (reference sequence). The CDR3 totals 18 residues. CDR3 in amino acids: CATSRAPGTSGGIGELFF. As DNA, the CDR3 is TGTGCCACCAGCAGAGCCCCCGGGACTAGCGGGGGAATCGGGGAGCTGTTTTTT.

The chain carries TRBV9 and TRBJ2-7; the D is unclear. There are 15 residues in the CDR3. CDR1 is SGDLS, CDR2 YYNGEE, per germline. The V end lost 0 bases, the J end lost 0 bases, and 10 bases lay between the germline ends. Here the CDR3 DNA reads TGTGCCAGCAGCGTAGGGGCAGAGAGCTCCTACGAGCAGTACTTC. This translates into CASSVGAESSYEQYF.

The chain carries TRBV27 and TRBJ2-6, with 8 bases lining up with TRBD1. Germline trimming cut 2 bases from V and 2 bases from J; bases unmatched to any gene: 2. Germline CDR1 reads MNHEY; CDR2 reads SMNVEV (reference sequence). This CDR3 region has 16 residues. CDR3 DNA: TGTGCCAGCAGTTTACGGACAGGGACTGGGGCCAACGTCCTGACTTTC. Amino acids: CASSLRTGTGANVLTF.

This clone has just one count. The chain is built from TRBV25-1 and TRBJ2-6; possibly TRBD2 for D (5 bases). This CDR3 region has 18 residues. From germline, CDR1 is MGHDK and CDR2 SYGVNS. Trimming shortened V by 4 bases and J by 0 bases, and 16 bases separated the two germline ends. The CDR3 sequence is CASSARTLRNSGANVLTF. Here the CDR3 DNA reads TGTGCCAGCAGTGCACGGACTTTGAGGAACTCTGGGGCCAACGTCCTGACTTTC.

CDR3 bases: TGTGCCAGCAACCTACTGACTAGCGGGGGGACAAAAAACATTCAGTACTTC. Protein product: CASNLLTSGGTKNIQYF. The chain is built from TRBV2 and TRBJ2-4, with 13 bases that match TRBD2. Germline assignment: CDR1 SNHLY and CDR2 FYNNEI. The CDR3 length is 17 residues. The ends lost 7 bases at V and 4 bases at J; junction bases unmatched: 10. Looking up the rest from reference TRBV2 and TRBJ2-4 gives the full variable domain: EPEVTQTPSHQVTQMGQEVILRCVPISNHLYFYWYRQILGQKVEFLVSFYNNEISEKSEIFDDQFSVERPDGSNFTLKIRSTKLEDSAMYFCASNLLTSGGTKNIQYFGAGTRLSVL.

The chain uses TRBV7-9 and TRBJ2-2; 7 bases line up with TRBD1. This CDR3 is 16 amino acids long. With 2 bases clipped from V and 0 bases from J, the junction kept 3 bases outside the gene matches. CDR1 SEHNR and CDR2 FQNEAQ come from the germline V gene (reference sequence). CDR3 DNA sequence: TGTGCCAGCAGCTTAACGGGGACAGCGAACACCGGGGAGCTGTTTTTT. Translation gives CASSLTGTANTGELFF. The entire variable domain, with the rest obtained from reference TRBV7-9 and TRBJ2-2, is as follows: DTGVSQNPRHKITKRGQNVTFRCDPISEHNRLYWYRQTLGQGPEFLTYFQNEAQLEKSRLLSDRFSAERPKGSFSTLEIQRTEQGDSAMYLCASSLTGTANTGELFFGEGSRLTVL.

This chain uses TRBV2 with TRBJ2-3; D may be TRBD1 (5 bases). Germline V gene sequence: CDR1 SNHLY, CDR2 FYNNEI. Trimming shortened V by 10 bases and J by 4 bases, and 21 bases separated the two germline ends. This CDR3 region has 15 residues. The CDR3 nucleotides are TGTGCCACCCCTCCCCCGGTGACAGTGCCAGATACGCAGTATTTT. It yields the protein CATPPPVTVPDTQYF. The full variable domain, its missing parts supplied by reference TRBV2 and TRBJ2-3, is EPEVTQTPSHQVTQMGQEVILRCVPISNHLYFYWYRQILGQKVEFLVSFYNNEISEKSEIFDDQFSVERPDGSNFTLKIRSTKLEDSAMYFCATPPPVTVPDTQYFGPGTRLTVL.

The chain employs TRBV19 and TRBJ1-3, with D perhaps matching TRBD1 (5 bases). CDR3 length: 13 amino acids. Trimming took off 10 bases at V and 2 bases at J, with 12 bases between the two ends. Germline loops: CDR1 LNHDA, CDR2 SQIVND (reference sequence). CDR3 in DNA: TGTGCCACCCACGGGGGGACTGGAAACACCATATATTTT. It is translated as CATHGGTGNTIYF.

This clone was seen once. The chain couples TRBV18 to TRBJ2-3, with TRBD2 matching over 9 bases. Germline CDR1 is KGHSH and CDR2 is LQKENI. The CDR3 is 17 residues long. J gave up 2 bases and V 5 bases, and 11 bases lay outside the gene matches. Here the CDR3 DNA reads TGTGCCAGCTCATCACGGCAGACTAGCGGTTTCACAGATACGCAGTATTTT. It yields the protein CASSSRQTSGFTDTQYF.

V gene TRBV10-3 combines with J gene TRBJ2-6, with D unresolved. V lost 11 bases, J lost 0 bases, and 8 bases lay in between. There are 13 residues in the CDR3. Germline CDR1 reads ENHRY; CDR2 reads SYGVKD. The CDR3 sequence: CASTVSGANVLTF. In DNA, the CDR3 is TGTGCCTCCACAGTCTCTGGGGCCAACGTCCTGACTTTC.

The rearrangement uses TRBV9 and TRBJ1-2; no clear D. Germline V gives CDR1 SGDLS, CDR2 YYNGEE. The CDR3 runs to 16 residues. V was shortened by 0 bases and J by 5 bases, with 17 bases between the two germline ends. The DNA for the CDR3 is TGTGCCAGCAGCGTAGGTCCTGACTTAACTGGGTATGGCTACACCTTC. This encodes CASSVGPDLTGYGYTF.

The chain employs TRBV29-1 and TRBJ1-1; D remains ambiguous. CDR3 length equals 11 residues. V was trimmed by 5 bases and J by 5 bases, leaving 9 bases between them. Germline V gene lookup returns CDR1 SQVTM and CDR2 ANQGSEA. The CDR3 bases are TGCAGCGTTTCTTCGGGGACTGAAGCTTTCTTT. Residues: CSVSSGTEAFF. Together with reference TRBV29-1 and TRBJ1-1, the CDR3 gives the full variable domain: SAVISQKPSRDICQRGTSLTIQCQVDSQVTMMFWYRQQPGQSLTLIATANQGSEATYESGFVIDKFPISRPNLTFSTLTVSNMSPEDSSIYLCSVSSGTEAFFGQGTRLTVV.

This clone was found a few times. This sequence joins TRBV29-1 and TRBJ1-2; the match to TRBD1 covers 8 bases. Germline V gene data show CDR1 as SQVTM and CDR2 as ANQGSEA. With 7 bases clipped from V and 0 bases from J, the junction kept 1 base outside the gene matches. The CDR3 is 12 amino acids. The DNA for the CDR3 is TGCAGCGCGGACAGGGCTAACTATGGCTACACCTTC. Protein sequence: CSADRANYGYTF.

The chain joins TRBV2 to TRBJ1-1; D is unresolved. Trimming shortened V by 6 bases and J by 10 bases, and 9 bases separated the two germline ends. Per germline, CDR1 SNHLY and CDR2 FYNNEI. This CDR3 contains 10 residues. CDR3 amino acids: CASRGSGAFF. The CDR3 DNA reads TGTGCCAGCAGGGGGAGCGGAGCTTTCTTT.

The chain recombines TRBV5-5 with TRBJ2-2; D might be TRBD1 (5 bases). The CDR3 sequence is 14 residues long. V was shortened by 1 base and J by 6 bases, with 10 bases between the two germline ends. CDR1 and CDR2 (germline): SGHKS, YYEKEE (reference sequence). CDR3 sequence: CASSLPGSAGELFF. In DNA form, the CDR3 reads TGTGCCAGCAGCTTGCCAGGGTCTGCCGGGGAGCTGTTTTTT.

The chain joins TRBV10-2 to TRBJ1-2; D is possibly TRBD1 (6 bases). This CDR3 contains 14 residues. Looked up from germline, CDR1 is WSHSY and CDR2 is SAAADI. V shed 2 bases and J shed 3 bases, with 10 bases lying between them. Here the CDR3 reads CASSETGTYYGYTF. As DNA, the CDR3 is TGCGCCAGCAGTGAGACAGGGACCTACTATGGCTACACCTTC.

The chain links TRBV2 to TRBJ1-2, with TRBD1 matching 9 bases. V dropped 5 bases and J dropped 8; count of bases not matched to a gene: 9. Germline CDR1 reads SNHLY; CDR2 reads FYNNEI. This CDR3 region has 14 residues. The CDR3 nucleotides are TGTGCCAGCAGTATAAAACAGGGGGCGATAGGCTACACCTTC. Translating gives CASSIKQGAIGYTF.

The chain links TRBV7-2 to TRBJ2-7, with TRBD2 identical over 15 bases. The trim removed 5 bases at V and 5 bases at J, leaving 4 bases unmatched. The V gene's germline CDR1 is SGHTA and CDR2 FQGNSA. The CDR3 has 15 amino acids. The CDR3 here is CASSPGLAGGDEQYF. The CDR3 bases are TGTGCCAGCAGCCCCGGACTAGCGGGGGGGGACGAGCAGTACTTC.

V and J are TRBV7-2 and TRBJ2-4; 10 bases map to TRBD1. J lost 1 base, V lost 5 bases, and 5 bases had no gene match. The CDR3 is made up of 16 amino acids. Germline V gene data show CDR1 as SGHTA and CDR2 as FQGNSA. The CDR3 sequence is CASSAGTGVAKNIQYF. As DNA, the CDR3 is TGTGCCAGCAGCGCCGGGACAGGGGTTGCCAAAAACATTCAGTACTTC.

The chain joins TRBV9 to TRBJ2-2; 9 positions match TRBD2. CDR3 length equals 15 residues. CDR1 SGDLS and CDR2 YYNGEE come from the germline V gene. Losses at the gene ends were 0 bases for V and 5 bases for J; bases not matched to a gene: 2. This CDR3 is CASSVGLAGTGELFF. CDR3 nucleotides: TGTGCCAGCAGCGTAGGTCTAGCGGGGACCGGGGAGCTGTTTTTT.

The chain is built from TRBV2 and TRBJ2-1; TRBD2 aligns across 9 bases. CDR1 is SNHLY and CDR2 is FYNNEI in the germline V gene. J was trimmed by 7 bases and V by 6 bases; bases with no gene match: 4. The CDR3 totals 13 residues. The CDR3 nucleotides are TGTGCCAGCAGAAGCGGGGGGTATAATGAGCAGTTCTTC. This codes for CASRSGGYNEQFF.

This rearrangement joins TRBV5-1 to TRBJ2-2, with 9 nucleotides matching TRBD2. V lost 8 bases and J lost 6; bases outside the gene matches: 14. The CDR3 is made up of 16 amino acids. From germline, CDR1 is SGHRS and CDR2 YFSETQ. CDR3 in amino acids: CARSQKALAGAGELFF. CDR3 nucleotides: TGCGCCAGGAGTCAAAAGGCACTAGCGGGCGCCGGGGAGCTGTTTTTT.

This rearrangement joins TRBV6-5 to TRBJ1-5; D gene ambiguous. Germline assignment: CDR1 MNHEY and CDR2 SVGAGI. V was pared by 5 bases and J by 6 bases, with 8 bases between. The CDR3 consists of 12 residues. This chain's CDR3 is CASSPLSQPQHF. DNA of the CDR3: TGTGCCAGCAGTCCCCTGAGTCAGCCCCAGCATTTT.